The entry below gives a single TCR beta chain sequence along with its context. Its cognate antigen has yet to be identified. No quality values exist for individual bases; no much larger clone is one base distant. Libraries were made using the immunoSEQ multiplex PCR assay. Imported from immuneACCESS, the table was reduced by TCRdb to in-frame sequences with V and J called. These copies leave out some clones; in studies compared against another copy, an unresolved V gene accounts for under half, and the cause of the remainder is not known. This sample holds about 150,000 clones; 93% were observed only once. The ten largest clones add up to around 2.5% of the sample. The record originates from a study of control samples from healthy donors and cancer patients (dated by TCRdb to the early 2020s). As encoded in the germline V gene, CDR1 is ENHRY while CDR2 is SYGVKD. V is cut back by 4 bases and J by 3 bases, with 3 bases in the junction unmatched. The CDR3 measures 13 amino acids from cysteine to phenylalanine. The retained sequence is limited to the CDR3, 39 bases, with the frame set at the first base.

This sequence was found in a man aged 50-59 years in good health. The sample was blood. This receptor chain uses TRBV10-3 and TRBJ2-7, with 7 middle bases fitting TRBD1. The CDR3 protein sequence reads: CAISVGGSYEQYF. The DNA is as follows: TGTGCCATCAGTGTAGGGGGCAGCTACGAGCAGTACTTC.